These 3 T cell receptor beta chains share one sample of origin, sequenced in a study of shared clonotypes between healthy human individuals (TCRdb year 2020). The library was made by the immunoSEQ multiplex PCR assay. Entries here come from immuneACCESS through TCRdb and include only in-frame sequences with V and J called. Some clones fail to appear in such tables; in the studies checked, an unresolved V gene covers under half of the shortfall, and the cause of the remainder is unknown. The sample table contains about 480,000 clones; only one count was recorded for 70% to 80% of them. The ten largest account for 10% to 15% of the sample. Sequencing was performed on PBMCs. The receptors come from a woman aged 40-49 years in good health. Some clones in this sample may be carry-over from other donors' samples.

This chain connects TRBV9 to TRBJ2-2, with unresolved D. With 0 bases removed from V and 1 base from J, the gap between germline ends came to 10 bases. Germline V CDR1 and CDR2: SGDLS, YYNGEE. The CDR3 loop spans 16 amino acids. The CDR3 loop is CASSVASQRNTGELFF. The CDR3 DNA is TGTGCCAGCAGCGTAGCTTCCCAGAGGAACACCGGGGAGCTGTTTTTT.

This clone came up many times. V usage is TRBV5-4 and J usage is TRBJ2-1; 9 positions match TRBD2. Germline CDR1 and CDR2: SGHNT and YYREEE (reference sequence). The CDR3 consists of 15 residues. The V and J ends lost 4 bases and 0 bases, in that order; junction bases with no gene match: 2. The CDR3 nucleotides are TGTGCCAGCAGCCAAGCGGGAGGCTCCTACAATGAGCAGTTCTTC. Amino acid sequence: CASSQAGGSYNEQFF.

CDR3 loop: CASSALAGLVYEQYF. The DNA for the CDR3 is TGTGCCAGCTCAGCCCTAGCGGGACTGGTTTACGAGCAGTACTTC. The chain joins TRBV18 to TRBJ2-7; 9 bases align to TRBD2. The CDR3 loop spans 15 amino acids. Germline V lookup: CDR1 KGHSH, CDR2 LQKENI. The V and J ends lost 5 bases and 4 bases, in that order; junction bases with no gene match: 9.